The clone carrying this T cell receptor (beta chain) appeared a single time. Its antigen is currently unknown. These data come from a study of cytomegalovirus exposure and HLA in healthy donors. On the study more broadly: Caucasian-associated ancestry cluster membership applied to about 83% of a few hundred genotyped donors. Points from the study as a whole: TCR beta sequences reportedly predicted most subjects' HLA-A and HLA-B alleles accurately. TCR beta V- and J-gene trimming, according to a later analysis, was linked to a missense DCLRE1C variant.

The CDR3 runs to 16 residues. 60 Vbeta and 13 Jbeta primers were used in PCR. Methods used by the authors: The count from a later analysis was some 81 million unique TCR beta chains, around 11 million of them shared. This table comes from immunoSEQ multiplex PCR, and its TCRdb copy is limited to in-frame clones, with some not included. Clone size and the V and J calls come from that table; the DNA yielded D and trimming. The profile covers about 160,000 clones, with 80% to 90% appearing a single time and about 0.82% taken by the ten largest. Sequenced material: PBMCs. This chain uses TRBV21-1 with TRBJ1-4; the table's D call, TRBD1, was not checked against the DNA. TRBV21-1 is termed a pseudogene. This sequence originates from a woman aged 18-29 years in good health and CMV-seronegative. CDR3 in DNA: TGTGCCAGCAGCAAACCCTTGACAGAGTATAATGAAAAACTGTTTTTT. Translated: CASSKPLTEYNEKLFF.